The 12 T cell receptor beta chains given below trace back to one sample, sequenced in a study of cytomegalovirus exposure and HLA in healthy donors. Amplification used 60 Vbeta primers and 13 Jbeta primers. Clones were sequenced by immunoSEQ multiplex PCR, and TCRdb holds only the in-frame ones, with some missing. The profile shows 150,000 to 200,000 clones, roughly 79% of them singletons. The sequenced sample was PBMCs. Receptor source: a woman under 30 in good health and CMV-seropositive.

The chain employs TRBV25-1 and TRBJ1-1; D unclear. Germline-derived CDR1 and CDR2 are MGHDK and SYGVNS. This CDR3 region has 13 residues. Trimming stripped 6 bases from V and 1 base from J, with 9 bases between. The CDR3 bases are TGTGCCAGCAGGGAGGGAACGAACACTGAAGCTTTCTTT. Its translation is CASREGTNTEAFF. The whole variable domain, filled in from reference TRBV25-1 and TRBJ1-1, reads EADIYQTPRYLVIGTGKKITLECSQTMGHDKMYWYQQDPGMELHLIHYSYGVNSTEKGDLSSESTVSRIRTEHFPLTLESARPSHTSQYLCASREGTNTEAFFGQGTRLTVV.

The V call is TRBV6-1, the J call TRBJ2-1; 12 positions match TRBD2. Germline CDR1 is MNHNS and CDR2 is SASEGT. The CDR3 has 15 amino acids. V lost 5 bases, J lost 8 bases, and 7 bases stayed unmatched. The CDR3 loop is CASSHLAGGPYEQFF. The CDR3 coding sequence is TGTGCCAGCAGTCACCTAGCGGGGGGGCCGTATGAGCAGTTCTTC.

This rearrangement joins TRBV7-2 to TRBJ2-5, with 14 bases fitting TRBD2. Germline trimming cut 0 bases from V and 9 bases from J; bases unmatched to any gene: 6. The CDR3 runs to 16 residues. Germline-derived CDR1 and CDR2 are SGHTA and FQGNSA. The chain's CDR3 is CASSLAATSGGAAQYF. CDR3 coding DNA: TGTGCCAGCAGCTTAGCAGCGACTAGCGGGGGGGCGGCCCAGTACTTC.

The CDR3 loop is CASSLSANYGYTF. CDR3 in DNA: TGTGCCAGCAGCTTATCTGCTAACTATGGCTACACCTTC. The V and J genes are TRBV7-3 and TRBJ1-2; no clear D. Germline lookup yields CDR1 SGHTA and CDR2 FQGTGA. Trimming left V 2 bases short and J 0 bases short, with 4 bases between. This CDR3 contains 13 residues.

The chain is built from TRBV2 and TRBJ2-1; 8 bases agree with TRBD1. The CDR3 totals 11 residues. In germline, CDR1 is SNHLY, CDR2 FYNNEI. CDR3 in DNA: TGTGCTCAGGGGGCCGGCAATGAGCAGTTCTTC. Protein product: CAQGAGNEQFF. Together with reference TRBV2 and TRBJ2-1, the CDR3 gives the full variable domain: EPEVTQTPSHQVTQMGQEVILRCVPISNHLYFYWYRQILGQKVEFLVSFYNNEISEKSEIFDDQFSVERPDGSNFTLKIRSTKLEDSAMYFCAQGAGNEQFFGPGTRLTVL.

The chain has TRBV4-3 and TRBJ1-4; the D gene is possibly TRBD1 (6 bases). Between the trimmed V and J ends, which lost 0 bases and 5 bases, there was a span of 13 bases. The germline gives CDR1 LGHNA, CDR2 YSLEER. This CDR3 has 16 residues. The DNA of the CDR3 is TGCGCCAGCAGCCAAGATTCGGACAGCCAAAATGAAAAACTGTTTTTT. Its translation: CASSQDSDSQNEKLFF.

The J gene is TRBJ1-6, the V gene TRBV28; 8 nucleotides line up with TRBD1. The CDR3 is 14 residues long. Trimming removed 6 bases from V and 7 bases from J; junction bases left unmatched: 5. Germline V gene lookup returns CDR1 MDHEN and CDR2 SYDVKM. The CDR3 bases are TGTGCCAGCAGGCGGGGACAGGCCAATTCACCCCTCCACTTT. It is translated as CASRRGQANSPLHF. Full variable domain (remainder filled in from reference TRBV28 and TRBJ1-6): DVKVTQSSRYLVKRTGEKVFLECVQDMDHENMFWYRQDPGLGLRLIYFSYDVKMKEKGDIPEGYSVSREKKERFSLILESASTNQTSMYLCASRRGQANSPLHFGNGTRLTVT.

V gene TRBV7-6 combines with J gene TRBJ1-5; D gene uncertain. The CDR3 length is 15 residues. V lost 2 bases, J lost 2 bases, and 10 bases lay in between. Germline CDR1 reads SGHVS; CDR2 reads FNYEAQ. The CDR3 region is CASSLLPAGNQPQHF. The CDR3 nucleotides read TGTGCCAGCAGCTTACTCCCTGCAGGCAATCAGCCCCAGCATTTT.

V gene TRBV5-1 combines with J gene TRBJ2-3; a possible D gene is TRBD1 (5 bases). V was shortened by 4 bases and J by 0 bases, with 9 bases between the two germline ends. Germline V gene sequence: CDR1 SGHRS, CDR2 YFSETQ. The CDR3 length is 14 residues. CDR3 in amino acids: CASSTQASTDTQYF. For the CDR3, the DNA is TGCGCCAGCAGCACACAGGCGAGCACAGATACGCAGTATTTT.

This chain uses TRBV19 with TRBJ2-4, with D maybe TRBD1 (6 bases). The CDR3 is 14 residues long. V lost 9 bases and J 3 bases, leaving 15 bases between the germline ends. Per germline, CDR1 LNHDA and CDR2 SQIVND (reference sequence). The CDR3 DNA follows: TGTGCCAGCAAGTCAGGGGTGGGCAAAAACATTCAGTACTTC. Translated, it gives CASKSGVGKNIQYF.

The V gene is TRBV7-9, the J gene TRBJ1-2; 8 nucleotides match TRBD1. The CDR3 has 15 amino acids. The J segment lost 5 bases and the V segment lost 5 bases, leaving 10 bases of the junction unmatched. CDR1 is SEHNR and CDR2 is FQNEAQ in the germline V gene (reference sequence). The DNA for the CDR3 is TGTGCCAGCAGCCCGGGACAGGCCCCGAAATATGGCTACACCTTC. This gives the protein CASSPGQAPKYGYTF.

The gene calls are TRBV5-1 and TRBJ2-4; D uncertain. The CDR3 is 13 residues long. V was cut by 9 bases and J by 5 bases, with 15 bases left in between. Germline values: CDR1 SGHRS, CDR2 YFSETQ. CDR3 in DNA: TGCGCCACGAAGACACCCCCAGAAAACATTCAGTACTTC. It codes for CATKTPPENIQYF.